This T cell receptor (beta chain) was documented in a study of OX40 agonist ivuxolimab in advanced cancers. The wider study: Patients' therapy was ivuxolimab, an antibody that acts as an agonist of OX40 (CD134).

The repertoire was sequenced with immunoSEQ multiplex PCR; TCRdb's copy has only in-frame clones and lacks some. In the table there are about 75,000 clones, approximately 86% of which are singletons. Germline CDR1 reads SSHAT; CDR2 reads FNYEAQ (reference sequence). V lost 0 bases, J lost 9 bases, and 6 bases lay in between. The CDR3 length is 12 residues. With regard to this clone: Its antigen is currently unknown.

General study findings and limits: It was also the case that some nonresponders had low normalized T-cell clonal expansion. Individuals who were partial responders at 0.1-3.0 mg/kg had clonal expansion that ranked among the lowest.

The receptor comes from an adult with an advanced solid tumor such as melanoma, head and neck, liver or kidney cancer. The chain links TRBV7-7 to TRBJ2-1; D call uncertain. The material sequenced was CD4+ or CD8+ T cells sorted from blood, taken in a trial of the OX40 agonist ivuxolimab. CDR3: CASSLAGGEQFF. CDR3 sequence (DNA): TGTGCCAGCAGCTTAGCGGGCGGTGAGCAGTTCTTC. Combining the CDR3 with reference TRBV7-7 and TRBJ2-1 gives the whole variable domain GAGVSQSPRYKVTKRGQDVTLRCDPISSHATLYWYQQALGQGPEFLTYFNYEAQPDKSGLPSDRFSAERPEGSISTLTIQRTEQRDSAMYRCASSLAGGEQFFGPGTRLTVL.